This entry features one TCR beta chain sequence. Its target antigen remains unknown. Base quality data are lacking; no much larger clone is found one base away. The immunoSEQ Assay, a bias-controlled multiplex PCR, was used to amplify TCRbeta CDR3 regions from genomic DNA. In the authors' own workflow: Within the assay, amplification of reference gene primers was used to estimate how many nucleated cells each sample contained. Sequence reads were collapsed and filtered to measure the absolute abundance of every unique TCRbeta CDR3 rearrangement. Productive Simpson clonality was computed per sample as the square root of Simpson's diversity index over productive rearrangements. TCRdb retrieved this table from immuneACCESS and kept in-frame rearrangements only. Not all clones are present; in checked studies, unresolved V genes account for under half, and no reason is known for the remainder. The D gene and trimming were derived from the DNA, and the V and J assignments and clone size from that table. The sample has 200,000 or so clones on record, over 70% of them singletons. The ten biggest clones cover roughly 3.7% of the sample.

Participants in the prospective study were enrolled through a virtual design, were aged 18 to 89 years, and lived in 24 United States geographic areas. In the prospective study, participants were assigned to cohorts based on the clinical history participants reported in a screening survey and a study questionnaire. A participant counted as exposed if, within 2 weeks of entering the study, that participant had been in contact with someone who had a PCR-confirmed or clinician-diagnosed COVID-19 case. In the prospective study, whole blood, serum and a nasopharyngeal or oropharyngeal swab were collected from each participant by mobile phlebotomists. Over a roughly 2-month period, participants in the prospective study had the option of providing additional blood draws and questionnaires. Before DNA extraction, blood samples from the prospective study were shipped at room temperature or frozen. These data are taken from a study of blood T cell repertoires in COVID-19 (dated by TCRdb to about 2020). The study in broad terms: The collaborator samples originated in the United States, Italy and Spain and spanned the acute and convalescent phases of COVID-19. Where available, HLA class I and class II types were taken from metadata supplied by the sample provider and were not determined by assay-based typing. The dataset comprised deeply sampled blood TCRbeta repertoires from subjects exposed to, actively infected with, or recovered from COVID-19. Sample metadata almost always included a de-identified subject ID, COVID-19 status, age in years and sex. Samples were obtained from the ongoing ImmuneRACE study (first 160 participants) and from 1,000 to 1,500 subjects provided by 6 global collaborators. The prospective study material was composed of cDNA or gDNA derived from T cells, B-cell-depleted T cells, or PBMCs. A freely available public database, intended as a resource for researchers studying the immune response to SARS-CoV-2, is where the repertoires were released. The full study reports these points: The amount of clinical and demographic metadata varied by source and participant and was provided uncurated.

The V and J ends are trimmed by 0 bases and 1 base, leaving 7 bases between them. The CDR3 runs 14 amino acids, cysteine and phenylalanine included. Just the 42-base CDR3 DNA is kept, in frame starting at base 1. In the germline V gene, CDR1 corresponds to SGDLS and CDR2 to YYNGEE. The source is a woman in her twenties or thirties who had been exposed to COVID-19. Source material: PBMCs or T cells enriched from blood (not recorded which). The V gene is TRBV9 and the J gene is TRBJ1-2; TRBD1 is a weak D gene call, 5 bases matching. The nucleotides read TGTGCCAGCAGCGTAGGAAGGGGTAACTATGGCTACACCTTC. This yields the protein CASSVGRGNYGYTF.